Listed here are 12 T cell receptor beta chains from one sample, sequenced in a study of neurological immune-mediated disorders (dated by TCRdb to the late 2010s). Preparation of the library involved 5' RACE. The instrument given in TCRdb is Illumina HiSeq 2500. TCRdb handled the public reads itself, with Q25 trimming in fastp and clone calling in MiXCR, and kept productive beta chains. When rows share a CDR3 protein, they turn into one entry using the most common DNA and genes. This sample gives fewer than 65,000 distinct CDR3 sequences in total; about a tenth of them show up just once. The ten top clones hold approximately 5.3% of the sample. Sequencing was done on a sample of PBMCs. These receptors all stem from a man between 65 and 80 years old with HTLV-1-associated myelopathy (HAM/TSP).

This clonotype showed up many times. The rearrangement uses TRBV27 and TRBJ2-3; unclear D gene. Germline V gene data show CDR1 as MNHEY and CDR2 as SMNVEV (reference sequence). With 5 bases removed from V and 2 bases from J, the gap between germline ends came to 8 bases. The CDR3 contains 13 residues. The CDR3 sequence is CASSLQNTDTQYF. CDR3 sequence (DNA): TGTGCCAGCAGTCTACAAAACACAGATACGCAGTATTTT.

This clonotype was seen ten or more times. This chain links TRBV6-6 with TRBJ1-5, with 9 bases identical to TRBD1. Germline CDR1 MNHNY, CDR2 SVGAGI (reference sequence). The CDR3 covers 14 residues. V lost 8 bases to trimming and J lost 2 bases; unmatched junction nucleotides: 4. The CDR3 sequence is CASGDREGNQPQHF. DNA of the CDR3: TGTGCCAGCGGGGACAGGGAGGGCAATCAGCCCCAGCATTTT.

This clonotype was seen at least ten times. The chain is built from TRBV7-9 and TRBJ2-2, with no clear D. Between the trimmed V and J ends, which lost 2 bases and 1 base, there was a span of 2 bases. Germline V gene lookup returns CDR1 SEHNR and CDR2 FQNEAQ (reference sequence). The CDR3 spans 13 residues. CDR3 DNA: TGTGCCAGCAGCTTACTGAACACCGGGGAGCTGTTTTTT. It translates to CASSLLNTGELFF. The whole variable domain, filled in from reference TRBV7-9 and TRBJ2-2, reads DTGVSQNPRHKITKRGQNVTFRCDPISEHNRLYWYRQTLGQGPEFLTYFQNEAQLEKSRLLSDRFSAERPKGSFSTLEIQRTEQGDSAMYLCASSLLNTGELFFGEGSRLTVL.

This clonotype has at least ten counts. The genes are TRBV5-1 and TRBJ2-3; D not certain. Germline CDR1 reads SGHRS; CDR2 reads YFSETQ. Trimming cost V 2 bases and J 5 bases, with 3 bases left between them. CDR3 size: 11 residues. The CDR3 DNA is TGCGCCAGCAGCTTCCGAGATACGCAGTATTTT. Residues: CASSFRDTQYF.

In this sample, this clonotype turned up many times. The chain's CDR3 is CASSRRTGMNTEAFF. CDR3 nucleotides: TGTGCCAGCAGTCGCAGGACAGGGATGAACACTGAAGCTTTCTTT. The chain joins TRBV5-6 to TRBJ1-1; 8 nucleotides line up with TRBD1. CDR3 size: 15 residues. Germline V gene sequence: CDR1 SGHDT, CDR2 YYEEEE. V dropped 5 bases and J dropped 0; count of bases not matched to a gene: 6.

This clonotype came up many times. The chain employs TRBV3-1 and TRBJ2-1; unclear D gene. Trimming left V 4 bases short and J 1 base short, with 8 bases between. CDR1 and CDR2 (germline): LGHDT, YNNKEL (reference sequence). This CDR3 is built from 14 residues. CDR3 DNA sequence: TGTGCCAGCAGCCTTCGCAGGTCCTACAATGAGCAGTTCTTC. Its protein product is CASSLRRSYNEQFF.

Many counts were recorded for this clonotype. This rearrangement joins TRBV12-3 or TRBV12-4 to TRBJ2-5, with a weak D call TRBD1 (6 bases). V shed 5 bases and J shed 5 bases, with 15 bases lying between them. CDR3 length equals 14 residues. CDR3 nucleotide sequence: TGTGCCAGCAGTCAACAGGGCTTTGGGGAGACCCAGTACTTC. This encodes CASSQQGFGETQYF.

This clonotype was seen at least ten times. This chain uses TRBV5-5 with TRBJ2-2; 7 bases agree with TRBD2. The CDR3 totals 16 residues. The ends lost 4 bases at V and 5 bases at J; junction bases unmatched: 11. CDR1 is SGHKS and CDR2 is YYEKEE in the germline V gene (reference sequence). Here the CDR3 DNA reads TGTGCCAGCAGCACTACGATGCGGGGGAGTACCGGGGAGCTGTTTTTT. Translation gives CASSTTMRGSTGELFF.

This clonotype was detected many times. J is TRBJ2-7 and V is TRBV6-2 or TRBV6-3; 11 bases align to TRBD1. The length of the CDR3 is 15 residues. With V trimmed by 10 bases and J by 2 bases, 10 bases remained unmatched. Germline V gene data show CDR1 as MNHEY and CDR2 as SVGEGT. In DNA, the CDR3 is TGTGCCACACAGCAAACGGGACAGGGGGCCTACGAGCAGTACTTC. Residues: CATQQTGQGAYEQYF.

Judged by abundance, this clonotype is medium-sized (0.01 to 0.1%). This sequence joins TRBV20-1 and TRBJ2-1; 10 bases are a match to TRBD2. The CDR3 length is 14 residues. Germline V gene sequence: CDR1 DFQATT, CDR2 SNEGSKA (reference sequence). Trimming at V came to 7 bases and at J to 5 bases, leaving 8 bases not matched to a gene. The CDR3 DNA reads TGCAGTGAGAGAAGGCTAGCGGGAGACAATGAGCAGTTCTTC. Translating it yields CSERRLAGDNEQFF.

This clonotype occurred many times. DNA for the CDR3: TGTGCCAGCAGCCCGGGTGCAGCGGATAACCGGGGCAAGAGGGATACGCAGTATTTT. Translating gives CASSPGAADNRGKRDTQYF. The chain is built from TRBV7-9 and TRBJ2-3, with D perhaps being TRBD1 or TRBD2 (5 bases each). The CDR3 loop spans 19 amino acids. Germline CDR1 and CDR2: SEHNR and FQNEAQ (reference sequence). V lost 5 bases to trimming and J lost 6 bases, with 30 bases between them.

At least ten counts were recorded for this clonotype. The V call is TRBV12-3 or TRBV12-4, the J call TRBJ1-5; D is ambiguous. Trimming removed 5 bases at V and 1 base at J, with 6 bases between. CDR3 length: 13 amino acids. In DNA, the CDR3 is TGTGCCAGCAGTAAGCTCAGCAATCAGCCCCAGCATTTT. Protein sequence: CASSKLSNQPQHF.